This T cell receptor beta chain was sequenced during a study of graft-versus-host responses after intestinal transplantation. Overall study context: Every one of the recipients received anti-thymocyte globulin induction and afterwards took tacrolimus and steroids for roughly 3 years. The study, taken as a whole, reports: Investigators detected GvH clones in recipient marrow, with some emerging earlier in ileum or blood. Where graft-donor T cell macrochimerism was present, patients had high graft-versus-host to host-versus-graft clonal ratios in allografts.

Some clones are missing from TCRdb's copy, which holds only in-frame ones; the method was immunoSEQ multiplex PCR. The table records approximately 71,000 clones, 89% of them present only once. About this clone: Its antigen is unidentified.

Germline lookup yields CDR1 SGHRS and CDR2 YFSETQ. Trimming removed 0 bases from V and 5 bases from J, with 14 bases in between. The CDR3 runs 15 residues. The TCR originated in a human donor who received an intestinal transplant. Here the sequenced sample was unstimulated CD8+ T cells sorted from spleen or lymph node cells, taken before intestinal transplant. V gene TRBV5-1 combines with J gene TRBJ2-5; D call uncertain. CDR3 nucleotide sequence: TGCGCCAGCAGCTTGGCCTGGGCAGCCCCGGAGACCCAGTACTTC. It translates to CASSLAWAAPETQYF. The entire variable domain, with the rest obtained from reference TRBV5-1 and TRBJ2-5, is as follows: KAGVTQTPRYLIKTRGQQVTLSCSPISGHRSVSWYQQTPGQGLQFLFEYFSETQRNKGNFPGRFSGRQFSNSRSEMNVSTLELGDSALYLCASSLAWAAPETQYFGPGTRLLVL.